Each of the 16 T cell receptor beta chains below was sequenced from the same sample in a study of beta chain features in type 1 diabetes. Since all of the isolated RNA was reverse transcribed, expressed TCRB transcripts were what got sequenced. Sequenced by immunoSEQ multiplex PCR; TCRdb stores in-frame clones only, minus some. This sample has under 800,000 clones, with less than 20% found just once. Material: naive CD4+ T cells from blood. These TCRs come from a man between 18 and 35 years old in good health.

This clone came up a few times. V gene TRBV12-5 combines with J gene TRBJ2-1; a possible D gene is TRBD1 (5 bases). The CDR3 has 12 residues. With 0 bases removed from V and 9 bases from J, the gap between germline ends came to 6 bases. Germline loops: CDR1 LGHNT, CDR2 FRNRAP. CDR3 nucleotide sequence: TGTGCTAGTGGTTTGGTAAGGGGTGAGCAGTTCTTC. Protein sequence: CASGLVRGEQFF. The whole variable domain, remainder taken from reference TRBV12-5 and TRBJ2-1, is DARVTQTPRHKVTEMGQEVTMRCQPILGHNTVFWYRQTMMQGLELLAYFRNRAPLDDSGMPKDRFSAEMPDATLATLKIQPSEPRDSAVYFCASGLVRGEQFFGPGTRLTVL.

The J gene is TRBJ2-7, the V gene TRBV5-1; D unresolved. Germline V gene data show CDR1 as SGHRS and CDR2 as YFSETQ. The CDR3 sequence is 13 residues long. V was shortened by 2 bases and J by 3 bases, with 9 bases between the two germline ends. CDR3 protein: CASSFGGVYEQYF. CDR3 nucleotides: TGCGCCAGCAGCTTTGGTGGGGTCTACGAGCAGTACTTC.

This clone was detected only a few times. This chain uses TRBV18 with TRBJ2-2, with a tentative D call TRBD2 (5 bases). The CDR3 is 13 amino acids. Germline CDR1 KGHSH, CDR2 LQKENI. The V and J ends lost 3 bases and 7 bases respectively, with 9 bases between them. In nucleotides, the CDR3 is TGTGCCAGCTCACCGGTCGGGGTCGGGGAGCTGTTTTTT. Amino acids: CASSPVGVGELFF.

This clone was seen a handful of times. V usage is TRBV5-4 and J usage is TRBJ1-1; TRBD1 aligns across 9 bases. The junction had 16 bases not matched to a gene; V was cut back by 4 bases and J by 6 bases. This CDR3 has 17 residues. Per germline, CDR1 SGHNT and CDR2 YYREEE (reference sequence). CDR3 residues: CASSNRGTGSKAAEAFF. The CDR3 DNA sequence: TGTGCCAGCAGCAACCGTGGGACAGGGTCTAAGGCGGCTGAAGCTTTCTTT.

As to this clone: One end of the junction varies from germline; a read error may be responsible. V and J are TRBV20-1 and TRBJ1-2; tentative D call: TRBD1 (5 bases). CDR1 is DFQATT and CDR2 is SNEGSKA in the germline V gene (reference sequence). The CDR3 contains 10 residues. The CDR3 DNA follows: TGCAGTGCTAGAGATGCGGGACTACTCTTC. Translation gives CSARDAGLLF.

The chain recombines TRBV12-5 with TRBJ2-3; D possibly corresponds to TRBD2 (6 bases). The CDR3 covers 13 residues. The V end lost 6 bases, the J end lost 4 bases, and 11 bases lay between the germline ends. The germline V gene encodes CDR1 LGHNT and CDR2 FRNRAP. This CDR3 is CASGSGTPDTQYF. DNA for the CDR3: TGTGCTAGTGGCTCCGGGACTCCAGATACGCAGTATTTT.

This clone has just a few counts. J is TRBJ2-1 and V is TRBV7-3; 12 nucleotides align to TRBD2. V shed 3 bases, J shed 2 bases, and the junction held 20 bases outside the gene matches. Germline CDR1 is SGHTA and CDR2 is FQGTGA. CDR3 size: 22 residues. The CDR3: CASSFGLAGWGSPNIAYNEQFF. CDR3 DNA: TGTGCCAGCAGCTTCGGACTAGCGGGATGGGGGTCGCCAAATATCGCCTACAATGAGCAGTTCTTC.

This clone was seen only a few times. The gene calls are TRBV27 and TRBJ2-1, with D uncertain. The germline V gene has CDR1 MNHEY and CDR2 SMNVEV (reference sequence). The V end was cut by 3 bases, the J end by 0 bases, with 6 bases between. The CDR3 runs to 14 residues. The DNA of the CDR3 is TGTGCCAGCAGTTTCCAAATCTCCTACAATGAGCAGTTCTTC. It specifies CASSFQISYNEQFF.

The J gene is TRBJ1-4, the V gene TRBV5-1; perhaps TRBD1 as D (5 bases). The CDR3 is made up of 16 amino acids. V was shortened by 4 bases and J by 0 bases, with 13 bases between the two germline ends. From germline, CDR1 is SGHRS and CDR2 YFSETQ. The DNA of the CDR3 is TGCGCCAGCAGCCTGGGGCAACTGCCAACTAATGAAAAACTGTTTTTT. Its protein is CASSLGQLPTNEKLFF.

The DNA of the CDR3 is TGTGCCAGCTCCCCAGTATTGACTGCGTCCTACGAGCAGTACTTC. Translating gives CASSPVLTASYEQYF. This sequence joins TRBV18 and TRBJ2-7, with D hard to call. Trimming removed 6 bases at V and 1 base at J, with 16 bases between. Germline V lookup: CDR1 KGHSH, CDR2 LQKENI. CDR3 length: 15 amino acids.

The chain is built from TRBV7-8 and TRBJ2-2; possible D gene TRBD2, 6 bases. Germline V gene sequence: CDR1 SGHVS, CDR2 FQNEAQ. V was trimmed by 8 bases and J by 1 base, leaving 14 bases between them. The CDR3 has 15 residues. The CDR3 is CASGGRRENTGELFF. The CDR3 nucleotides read TGTGCCAGCGGGGGAAGGAGGGAGAACACCGGGGAGCTGTTTTTT.

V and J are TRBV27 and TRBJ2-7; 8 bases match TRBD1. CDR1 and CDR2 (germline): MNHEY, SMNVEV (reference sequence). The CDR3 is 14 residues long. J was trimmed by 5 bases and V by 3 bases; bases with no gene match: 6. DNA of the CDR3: TGTGCCAGCAGTTTCTCGGACAGGGTCCACGAGCAGTACTTC. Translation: CASSFSDRVHEQYF.

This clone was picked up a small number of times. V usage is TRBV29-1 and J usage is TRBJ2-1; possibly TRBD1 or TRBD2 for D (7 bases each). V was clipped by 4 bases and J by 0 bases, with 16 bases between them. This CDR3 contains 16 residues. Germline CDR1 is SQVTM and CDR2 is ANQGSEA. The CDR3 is CSVGQGGGLSYNEQFF. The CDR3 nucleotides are TGCAGCGTTGGCCAGGGAGGGGGCCTCTCCTACAATGAGCAGTTCTTC.

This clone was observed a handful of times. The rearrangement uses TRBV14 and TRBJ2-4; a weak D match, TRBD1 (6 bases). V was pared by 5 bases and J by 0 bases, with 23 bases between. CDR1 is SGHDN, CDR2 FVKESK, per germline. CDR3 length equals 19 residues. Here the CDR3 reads CASSTGTLQTPLAKNIQYF. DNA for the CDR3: TGTGCCAGCAGCACCGGGACACTCCAGACGCCATTAGCCAAAAACATTCAGTACTTC.

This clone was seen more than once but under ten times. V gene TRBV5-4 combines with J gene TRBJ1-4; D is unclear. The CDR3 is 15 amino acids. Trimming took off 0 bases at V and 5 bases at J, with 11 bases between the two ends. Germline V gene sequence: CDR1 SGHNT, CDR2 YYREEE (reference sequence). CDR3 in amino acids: CASSLENRGNEKLFF. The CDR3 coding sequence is TGTGCCAGCAGCTTGGAGAACCGAGGAAATGAAAAACTGTTTTTT.

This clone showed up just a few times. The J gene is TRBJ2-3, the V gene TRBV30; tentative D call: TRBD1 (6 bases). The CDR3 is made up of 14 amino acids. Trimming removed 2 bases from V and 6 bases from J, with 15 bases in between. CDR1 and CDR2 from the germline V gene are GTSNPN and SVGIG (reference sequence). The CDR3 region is CAWSWGTNTDTQYF. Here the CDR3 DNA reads TGTGCCTGGAGTTGGGGGACAAATACCGATACGCAGTATTTT.